This T cell receptor (beta chain) appears in the sequencing data of a study of OX40 agonist ivuxolimab in advanced cancers. As concerns this clone: What it recognizes is unknown.

Study-wide results and limits: Circulating CD4+ and CD8+ T cells showed clonal expansion by week 6 at 0.1 to 3.0 mg/kg.

Germline CDR1 is WSHSY and CDR2 is SAAADI. This CDR3 region has 16 residues. The V end lost 2 bases, the J end lost 4 bases, and 15 bases lay between the germline ends. Libraries were prepared by immunoSEQ multiplex PCR; TCRdb keeps only in-frame clonotypes and omits some of them. The repertoire holds 65,000 to 80,000 clones, about 90% seen once, with roughly 15% in the top ten. V usage is TRBV10-2 and J usage is TRBJ1-5, with D tentatively TRBD1 (6 bases). The sequenced sample was CD4+ or CD8+ T cells sorted from blood, obtained in a trial of the OX40 agonist ivuxolimab. The clonotype was recovered from an adult with an advanced solid tumor such as melanoma, head and neck, liver or kidney cancer. The CDR3 DNA is TGCGCCAGCAGTGAGGGGGGGCAGGCCCTAAATCAGCCCCAGCATTTT. It specifies CASSEGGQALNQPQHF.